The 9 T cell receptor beta chains in this list originate from one sample, sequenced in a study of T cell responses to AZD1222 COVID-19 vaccine. Generated by immunoSEQ multiplex PCR, the TCRdb table keeps only in-frame clones and is missing some. The repertoire holds 150,000 to 200,000 clones, with approximately 94% as singletons. Sequenced here: peripheral blood, sampled on day 0 of AZD1222 vaccination. The receptors stem from an adult in good health.

V gene TRBV5-1 combines with J gene TRBJ2-6; D unresolved. Germline CDR1 is SGHRS and CDR2 is YFSETQ. This CDR3 contains 14 residues. The V and J ends lost 1 base and 2 bases respectively, with 4 bases between them. The CDR3 DNA follows: TGCGCCAGCAGCTTGATCGCTGGGGCCAACGTCCTGACTTTC. Translating it yields CASSLIAGANVLTF.

J is TRBJ1-1 and V is TRBV2, with D possibly matching TRBD1 (6 bases). Per germline, CDR1 SNHLY and CDR2 FYNNEI. Trimming left V 5 bases short and J 0 bases short, with 13 bases between. The CDR3 is 15 amino acids. CDR3 region: CASSSGEPMNTEAFF. DNA for the CDR3: TGTGCCAGCAGTTCAGGGGAACCGATGAACACTGAAGCTTTCTTT.

This clone was observed once. The chain uses TRBV25-1 and TRBJ2-3; no clear D. Trimming cost V 4 bases and J 5 bases, with 10 bases left between them. CDR1 and CDR2 (germline): MGHDK, SYGVNS. The CDR3 is made up of 13 amino acids. In DNA form, the CDR3 reads TGTGCCAGCAGTGCACGTAGGCTAGATACGCAGTATTTT. Translated: CASSARRLDTQYF. The whole variable domain, remainder taken from reference TRBV25-1 and TRBJ2-3, is EADIYQTPRYLVIGTGKKITLECSQTMGHDKMYWYQQDPGMELHLIHYSYGVNSTEKGDLSSESTVSRIRTEHFPLTLESARPSHTSQYLCASSARRLDTQYFGPGTRLTVL.

The chain couples TRBV29-1 to TRBJ1-1, with D perhaps matching TRBD1 (5 bases). Germline loops: CDR1 SQVTM, CDR2 ANQGSEA. This CDR3 is built from 19 residues. V was clipped by 0 bases and J by 1 base, with 24 bases between them. CDR3 sequence (DNA): TGCAGCGTTGAAGATCTTAACCCAGGGCCGTCGAGGGGGAACACTGAAGCTTTCTTT. Its protein is CSVEDLNPGPSRGNTEAFF.

This chain joins TRBV27 and TRBJ1-1, with D tentatively TRBD1 (5 bases). Germline V gene data show CDR1 as MNHEY and CDR2 as SMNVEV (reference sequence). V lost 10 bases, J lost 2 bases, and 29 bases lay in between. This CDR3 is 18 amino acids long. The CDR3 nucleotides read TGTGCCACCAGGGAATTCGGCGATCCCTTTTCCTCCAACACTGAAGCTTTCTTT. This translates into CATREFGDPFSSNTEAFF.

The chain carries TRBV5-1 and TRBJ2-1; D possibly uses TRBD1 or TRBD2 (5 bases each). CDR1 is SGHRS, CDR2 YFSETQ, per germline. Trimming took off 3 bases at V and 6 bases at J, with 13 bases between the two ends. The CDR3 totals 14 residues. The CDR3 bases are TGCGCCAGCAGCTCTGGGGGTTTGCCCAATGAGCAGTTCTTC. Translated, it gives CASSSGGLPNEQFF.

The chain couples TRBV4-2 to TRBJ1-1, with D possibly TRBD1 on 6 matching bases. Germline CDR1 reads LGHNA; CDR2 reads YNFKEQ. The CDR3 loop spans 17 amino acids. V was pared by 2 bases and J by 0 bases, with 16 bases between. The CDR3 loop is CASSQPYARTVNTEAFF. The CDR3, as DNA: TGTGCCAGCAGCCAACCATATGCCCGGACAGTGAACACTGAAGCTTTCTTT.

The chain combines TRBV6-5 with TRBJ2-7, with TRBD2 as a possible D gene (5 bases). Germline lookup yields CDR1 MNHEY and CDR2 SVGAGI. V was clipped by 0 bases and J by 9 bases, with 18 bases between them. The CDR3 has 15 amino acids. The CDR3 here is CASSYSLNRGPGQYF. CDR3 bases: TGTGCCAGCAGTTACTCACTCAACCGGGGTCCAGGGCAGTACTTC.

The chain uses TRBV19 and TRBJ1-2; D possibly corresponds to TRBD1 (6 bases). The V end lost 3 bases, the J end lost 6 bases, and 17 bases lay between the germline ends. This CDR3 is built from 15 residues. The germline V gene has CDR1 LNHDA and CDR2 SQIVND (reference sequence). This chain's CDR3 is CASSIVRGSGDGYTF. CDR3 coding DNA: TGTGCCAGTAGTATCGTAAGGGGGAGCGGAGATGGCTACACCTTC.